The source of this TCR beta chain is a study of T cells in Graves' hyperthyroidism and ophthalmopathy. The V gene end was trimmed by 3 bases and the J gene end by 7 bases; junction bases not matched to a gene: 2. The CDR3 is 14 amino acids. Germline CDR1 and CDR2: SGHNT and YENEEA. The TCR beta CDR3 regions underwent amplification using RNA transcripts as the source. The TCR CDR3 was amplified in a first-round RT-PCR using the HTBI primer set. TCRdb passed the multiplex PCR reads through MiXCR, listing each CDR3 protein once. The sample has more than 550,000 distinct CDR3 sequences, 18% seen once. Regarding the study as a whole: A model of 13 V-J features distinguished ophthalmopathy from stable hyperthyroidism.

This clonotype has at least ten counts. Its target is not known. Sequencing was carried out using blood. The V call is TRBV11-3, the J call TRBJ1-6; TRBD1 matches at 8 bases. The sequence came from a woman aged 50 to 60 with Graves' hyperthyroidism that later progressed to Graves' ophthalmopathy. The CDR3 region is CASSLTGANSPLHF. Written as DNA, the CDR3 is TGTGCCAGCAGCTTGACAGGGGCCAATTCACCCCTCCACTTT.